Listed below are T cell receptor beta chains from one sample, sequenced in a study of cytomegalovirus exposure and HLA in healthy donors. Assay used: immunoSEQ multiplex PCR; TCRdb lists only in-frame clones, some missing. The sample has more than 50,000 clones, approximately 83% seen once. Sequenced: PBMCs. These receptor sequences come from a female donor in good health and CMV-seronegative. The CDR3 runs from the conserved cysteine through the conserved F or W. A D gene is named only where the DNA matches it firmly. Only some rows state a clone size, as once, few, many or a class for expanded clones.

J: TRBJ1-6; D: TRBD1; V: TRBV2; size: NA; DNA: TGTGCCAGCACGGGGCTAGACAGGGATTGGTCACCCCTCCACTTT; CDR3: CASTGLDRDWSPLHF
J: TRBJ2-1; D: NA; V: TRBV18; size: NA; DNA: TGTGCCAGCTCACCAGGGGGAGGAGGCAATGAGCAGTTCTTC; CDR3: CASSPGGGGNEQFF
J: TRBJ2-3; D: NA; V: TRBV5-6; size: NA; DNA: TGTGCCAGCAGCGCTACTAGTCCTTCCGCAGATACGCAGTATTTT; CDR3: CASSATSPSADTQYF
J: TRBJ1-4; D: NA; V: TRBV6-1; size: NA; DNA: TGTGCCACCACTGACAGCAGTTACGTAGGGGTGGAAAAACTGTTTTTT; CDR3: CATTDSSYVGVEKLFF
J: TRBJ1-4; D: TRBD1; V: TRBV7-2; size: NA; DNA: TGTGCCAGCAGCTCGATACAGGGGGCATTTGAAAAACTGTTTTTT; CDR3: CASSSIQGAFEKLFF
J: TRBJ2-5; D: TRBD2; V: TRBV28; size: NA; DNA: TGTGCCAGCAGTTCAACTAGCGGGAGTCCCGGATACTCACAAGAGACCCAGTACTTC; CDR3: CASSSTSGSPGYSQETQYF
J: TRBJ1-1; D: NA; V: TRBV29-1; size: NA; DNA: TGCAGCGCTGAACAGAACACTGAAGCTTTCTTT; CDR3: CSAEQNTEAFF
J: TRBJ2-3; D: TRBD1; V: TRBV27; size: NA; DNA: TGTGCCAGCAGTTGGGGGACAGGGGAAGCAGATACGCAGTATTTT; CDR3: CASSWGTGEADTQYF
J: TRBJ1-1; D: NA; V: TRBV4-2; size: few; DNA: TGTGCCAGCAGCCAAGCCTTAAGAGGTGGTAGTGCTTTGAACACTGAAGCTTTCTTT; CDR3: CASSQALRGGSALNTEAFF
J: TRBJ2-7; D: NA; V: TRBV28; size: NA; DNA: TGTGCCAGCGGGTCGGGGAGCTCCGAGCAGTACTTC; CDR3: CASGSGSSEQYF
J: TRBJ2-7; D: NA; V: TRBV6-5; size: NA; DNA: TGTGCCAGCAGTCCCGCGGACTTCTACGAGCAGTACTTC; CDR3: CASSPADFYEQYF
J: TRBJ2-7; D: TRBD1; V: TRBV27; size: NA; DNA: TGTGCCAGCAGCCTCTTGGACAGGGGTGGAGAGCAGTACTTC; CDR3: CASSLLDRGGEQYF
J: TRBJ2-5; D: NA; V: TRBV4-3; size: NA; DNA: TGCGCCAGCAGCCAAGCTCTATCCCAACGGACCCAGTACTTC; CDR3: CASSQALSQRTQYF
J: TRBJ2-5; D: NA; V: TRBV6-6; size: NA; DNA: TGTGCCAGCAGGGAGGGCGGAGGGGAGACCCAGTACTTC; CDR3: CASREGGGETQYF
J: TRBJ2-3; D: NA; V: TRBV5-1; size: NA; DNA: TGCGCCAGCAGCTTGGCACACACAGATACGCAGTATTTT; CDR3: CASSLAHTDTQYF
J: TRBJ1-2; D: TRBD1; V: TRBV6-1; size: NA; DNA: TGTGCCAGCAGTGCGGCCGGGACAGGCTTCGTCTTC; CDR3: CASSAAGTGFVF
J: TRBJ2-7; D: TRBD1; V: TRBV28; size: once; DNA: TGTGCCAGCGGGGGGACAGGGAAAGGCGAGCAGTACTTC; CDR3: CASGGTGKGEQYF
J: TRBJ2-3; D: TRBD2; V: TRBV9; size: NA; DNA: TGTGCCAGCAGCGTAGGGGGAGGGCCCGCTGGCACAGATACGCAGTATTTT; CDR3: CASSVGGGPAGTDTQYF
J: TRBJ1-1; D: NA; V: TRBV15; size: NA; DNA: TGTGCCACCAGCTCGGAACGACACCAGAACACTGAAGCTTTCTTT; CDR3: CATSSERHQNTEAFF
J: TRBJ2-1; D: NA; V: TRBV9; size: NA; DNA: TGTGCCAGCAGCCTTTCTTACAATGAGCAGTTCTTC; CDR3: CASSLSYNEQFF
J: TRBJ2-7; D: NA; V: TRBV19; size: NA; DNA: TGTGCCAGTAGTCCATATCCCCCCCTCTTGGATGAACAGGGAACCTACGAGCAGTACTTC; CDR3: CASSPYPPLLDEQGTYEQYF
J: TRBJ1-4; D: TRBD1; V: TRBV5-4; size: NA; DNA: TGTGCCAGCAGCCCCGGCGGGACCGGGACAGGCTCTGAAAAACTGTTTTTT; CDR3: CASSPGGTGTGSEKLFF
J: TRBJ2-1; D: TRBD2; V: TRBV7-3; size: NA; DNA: TGTGCCAGCAGCGGGGTGGGGCTAGCGGGGGGGCGATCGTACAATGAGCAGTTCTTC; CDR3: CASSGVGLAGGRSYNEQFF
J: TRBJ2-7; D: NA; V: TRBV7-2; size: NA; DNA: TGTGCCAGCTCCAAGGCCGGGGGAGCGGCGTACGAGCAGTACTTC; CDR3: CASSKAGGAAYEQYF
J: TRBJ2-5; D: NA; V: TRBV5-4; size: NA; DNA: TGTGCCAGCAGCGGAGGGGAGTTAAAGACCCAGTACTTC; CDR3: CASSGGELKTQYF
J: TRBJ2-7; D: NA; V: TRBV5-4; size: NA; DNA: TGTGCCAGCAGCCCAGGGGCTTCCTACGAGCAGTACTTC; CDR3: CASSPGASYEQYF
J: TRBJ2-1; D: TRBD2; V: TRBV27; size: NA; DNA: TGTGCCAGCAGTTATAGCGGGTACAATGAGCAGTTCTTC; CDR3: CASSYSGYNEQFF
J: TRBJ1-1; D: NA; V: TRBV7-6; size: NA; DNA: TGTGCCAGCAGCGGGACGGGAGGGATGGCTTTCTTT; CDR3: CASSGTGGMAFF